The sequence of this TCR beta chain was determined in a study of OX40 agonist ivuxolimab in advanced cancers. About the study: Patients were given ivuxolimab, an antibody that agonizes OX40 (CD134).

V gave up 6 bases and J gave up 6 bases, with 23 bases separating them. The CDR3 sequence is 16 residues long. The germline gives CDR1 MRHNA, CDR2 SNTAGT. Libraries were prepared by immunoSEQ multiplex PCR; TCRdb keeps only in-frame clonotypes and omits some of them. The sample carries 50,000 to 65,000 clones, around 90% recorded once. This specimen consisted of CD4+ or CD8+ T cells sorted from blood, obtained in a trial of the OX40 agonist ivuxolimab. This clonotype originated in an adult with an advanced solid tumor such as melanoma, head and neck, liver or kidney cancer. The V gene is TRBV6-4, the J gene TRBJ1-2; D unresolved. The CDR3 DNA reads TGTGCCAGCAGCGCAAACCGGGCCCGTATCCTCGATGGCTACACCTTC. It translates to CASSANRARILDGYTF.